The 20 T cell receptor beta chains below come from one sample, sequenced in a study of blood T cell repertoires in COVID-19. Measured with immunoSEQ multiplex PCR; TCRdb has only the in-frame clones, and not every one. The sample consists of roughly 76,000 clones, approximately 90% of them appearing once. Material for sequencing was peripheral blood. The receptors were gathered from a man between 25 and 39 years old with acute or convalescent COVID-19.

The rearrangement links TRBV19 to TRBJ2-1; 7 bases align to TRBD2. The CDR3 has 16 residues. Germline CDR1 reads LNHDA; CDR2 reads SQIVND (reference sequence). V was clipped by 2 bases and J by 5 bases; unmatched bases: 9. The CDR3 loop reads CASSIHDSGVHNEQFF. The CDR3 DNA reads TGTGCCAGTAGTATACACGACAGCGGGGTACACAATGAGCAGTTCTTC.

This chain joins TRBV9 and TRBJ2-3; D uncertain. The CDR3 contains 11 residues. Trimming took off 3 bases at V and 7 bases at J, with 6 bases between the two ends. The germline gives CDR1 SGDLS, CDR2 YYNGEE. Written as DNA, the CDR3 is TGTGCCAGCAGCGAGCTACATACGCAGTATTTT. Protein: CASSELHTQYF.

The CDR3: CASSLERGAYIQYF. In DNA, the CDR3 is TGTGCCAGCAGCTTAGAACGGGGGGCTTACATTCAGTACTTC. The chain employs TRBV7-2 and TRBJ2-4; tentative D call: TRBD2 (7 bases). Deletions cut 1 base from V and 8 bases from J, with 12 bases between. This CDR3 is 14 amino acids long. Germline V gives CDR1 SGHTA, CDR2 FQGNSA.

The CDR3 coding sequence is TGTGCCATCCAACTAGCGGGAGTGCAAGAGCAGTACTTC. Its protein product is CAIQLAGVQEQYF. The chain links TRBV15 to TRBJ2-7; 11 nucleotides line up with TRBD2. The V and J ends lost 10 bases and 7 bases, in that order; junction bases with no gene match: 9. Germline assignment: CDR1 LNHNV and CDR2 YYDKDF (reference sequence). There are 13 residues in the CDR3.

The V call is TRBV2, the J call TRBJ1-4, with D possibly matching TRBD1 (6 bases). CDR3 size: 15 residues. The V end was cut by 3 bases, the J end by 8 bases, with 16 bases between. Germline assignment: CDR1 SNHLY and CDR2 FYNNEI. CDR3 in amino acids: CASSDRGRGGEKLFF. CDR3 nucleotide sequence: TGTGCCAGCAGTGATAGGGGCAGGGGTGGCGAAAAACTGTTTTTT.

This chain connects TRBV6-5 to TRBJ2-1; D may be TRBD2 (5 bases). V was clipped by 6 bases and J by 0 bases, with 12 bases between them. The CDR3 loop spans 15 amino acids. Germline V lookup: CDR1 MNHEY, CDR2 SVGAGI. The DNA for the CDR3 is TGTGCCAGCAGCGAGGGCGTCAGCTCCTACAATGAGCAGTTCTTC. Residues: CASSEGVSSYNEQFF.

V usage is TRBV29-1 and J usage is TRBJ1-5, with a possible D match to TRBD1 (5 bases). Looked up from germline, CDR1 is SQVTM and CDR2 is ANQGSEA. CDR3 size: 15 residues. The V gene lost 4 bases and the J gene lost 1 base, with 14 bases spanning the gap. The CDR3 reads CSVALFGGSNQPQHF. The CDR3 coding sequence is TGCAGCGTTGCTTTATTCGGGGGAAGCAATCAGCCCCAGCATTTT.

This clone was seen a single time. V is TRBV7-6 and J is TRBJ2-5; TRBD2 matches 10 bases. V shed 1 base, J shed 2 bases, and the junction held 7 bases outside the gene matches. CDR3 length: 17 residues. Germline V gene sequence: CDR1 SGHVS, CDR2 FNYEAQ. The DNA of the CDR3 is TGTGCCAGCAGCTTAGGGGTAGCGGGAGGTTTTCAAGAGACCCAGTACTTC. This codes for CASSLGVAGGFQETQYF.

This chain links TRBV21-1 with TRBJ1-2. TRBV21-1 is an annotated pseudogene. The CDR3 has 16 amino acids. CDR3 residues: CASSKEPGSTNYGYTF. The CDR3 DNA sequence: TGTGCCAGCAGCAAAGAACCCGGGTCGACTAACTATGGCTACACCTTC.

The V and J genes are TRBV3-1 (or the pseudogene TRBV3-2) and TRBJ2-7; D is unclear. Between the trimmed V and J ends, which lost 5 bases and 0 bases, there was a span of 5 bases. CDR3 length equals 12 residues. Germline CDR1 reads LGHDT; CDR2 reads YNNKEL (reference sequence). The CDR3 here is CASSYSSYEQYF. The CDR3 DNA sequence: TGTGCCAGCAGCTATAGCTCCTACGAGCAGTACTTC.

The V gene is TRBV29-1, the J gene TRBJ2-7; TRBD1 aligns across 7 bases. The V gene's germline CDR1 is SQVTM and CDR2 ANQGSEA. The CDR3 has 14 residues. With 4 bases clipped from V and 0 bases from J, the junction kept 6 bases outside the gene matches. The DNA of the CDR3 is TGCAGCGTTGTCCGGGACAGCAGCTCCTACGAGCAGTACTTC. Translating gives CSVVRDSSSYEQYF.

This clone appeared once. The CDR3 nucleotides read TGCAGCGTTCGCGGACAGGGAATTGGGTATGGCTACACCTTC. Amino acid sequence: CSVRGQGIGYGYTF. The rearrangement links TRBV29-1 to TRBJ1-2; TRBD1 matches 8 bases. This CDR3 spans 14 amino acids. Losses at the gene ends were 5 bases for V and 5 bases for J; bases not matched to a gene: 10. Germline assignment: CDR1 SQVTM and CDR2 ANQGSEA.

This chain links TRBV28 with TRBJ2-4; 9 nucleotides agree with TRBD1. The V gene's germline CDR1 is MDHEN and CDR2 SYDVKM. With V trimmed by 6 bases and J by 10 bases, 10 bases remained unmatched. The CDR3 spans 14 residues. The CDR3 here is CASSSQGQGWIQYF. CDR3 nucleotides: TGTGCCAGCAGCTCCCAGGGACAGGGATGGATTCAGTACTTC.

This chain's CDR3 is CASKRLAGGTGELFF. As DNA, the CDR3 is TGCGCCAGCAAGAGGCTAGCGGGAGGAACCGGGGAGCTGTTTTTT. The chain combines TRBV4-1 with TRBJ2-2; 11 bases align to TRBD2. The CDR3 length is 15 residues. Germline trimming cut 7 bases from V and 5 bases from J; bases unmatched to any gene: 6. Germline values: CDR1 MGHRA, CDR2 YSYEKL.

This chain joins TRBV20-1 and TRBJ1-4; perhaps TRBD1 as D (6 bases). Trimming took 3 bases from V and 0 from J, leaving 14 bases between them. Germline loops: CDR1 DFQATT, CDR2 SNEGSKA (reference sequence). The length of the CDR3 is 16 residues. The CDR3 nucleotides are TGCAGTGCTAGTTGGGGGCCAACTGCAACTAATGAAAAACTGTTTTTT. Translating it yields CSASWGPTATNEKLFF.

This chain uses TRBV7-2 with TRBJ2-5; TRBD1 agrees at 8 bases. There are 14 residues in the CDR3. The junction had 8 bases not matched to a gene; V was cut back by 6 bases and J by 5 bases. CDR1 and CDR2 (germline): SGHTA, FQGNSA. CDR3 sequence: CASSRDRGAETQYF. CDR3 bases: TGTGCCAGCAGTCGAGACAGGGGAGCCGAGACCCAGTACTTC. Looking up the rest from reference TRBV7-2 and TRBJ2-5 gives the full variable domain: GAGVSQSPSNKVTEKGKDVELRCDPISGHTALYWYRQSLGQGLEFLIYFQGNSAPDKSGLPSDRFSAERTGGSVSTLTIQRTQQEDSAVYLCASSRDRGAETQYFGPGTRLLVL.

The count of this clone is one. The chain is built from TRBV4-3 and TRBJ2-1; 7 nucleotides align to TRBD2. The J segment lost 8 bases and the V segment lost 1 base, leaving 2 bases of the junction unmatched. Germline values: CDR1 LGHNA, CDR2 YSLEER. This CDR3 is 13 amino acids long. CDR3 loop: CASSQGTRYEQFF. Here the CDR3 DNA reads TGCGCCAGCAGCCAAGGGACTAGGTATGAGCAGTTCTTC.

The chain couples TRBV5-1 to TRBJ2-2; a weak D match, TRBD2 (5 bases). CDR3 length: 15 residues. Trimming shortened V by 3 bases and J by 3 bases, and 12 bases separated the two germline ends. The germline gives CDR1 SGHRS, CDR2 YFSETQ. CDR3 coding DNA: TGCGCCAGCAGCTCGAGGGCCACCCACACCGGGGAGCTGTTTTTT. It codes for CASSSRATHTGELFF.

The chain uses TRBV7-8 and TRBJ2-5, with 8 bases matching TRBD1. V was pared by 5 bases and J by 14 bases, with 13 bases of the junction left unmatched. The germline V gene encodes CDR1 SGHVS and CDR2 FQNEAQ. There are 13 residues in the CDR3. DNA for the CDR3: TGTGCCAGCAGCACCGAGCGACAGGGGCTCCCTTACTTC. This sequence encodes CASSTERQGLPYF. Combining the CDR3 with reference TRBV7-8 and TRBJ2-5 gives the whole variable domain GAGVSQSPRYKVAKRGQDVALRCDPISGHVSLFWYQQALGQGPEFLTYFQNEAQLDKSGLPSDRFFAERPEGSVSTLKIQRTQQEDSAVYLCASSTERQGLPYFGPGTRLLVL.

This clone was observed once. This rearrangement joins TRBV29-1 to TRBJ1-5; D call uncertain. This CDR3 comprises 14 residues. V was shortened by 5 bases and J by 1 base, with 12 bases between the two germline ends. The germline gives CDR1 SQVTM, CDR2 ANQGSEA. In DNA, the CDR3 is TGCAGCGTTTCGGAGAGGAACAGCAATCAGCCCCAGCATTTT. Its protein is CSVSERNSNQPQHF.